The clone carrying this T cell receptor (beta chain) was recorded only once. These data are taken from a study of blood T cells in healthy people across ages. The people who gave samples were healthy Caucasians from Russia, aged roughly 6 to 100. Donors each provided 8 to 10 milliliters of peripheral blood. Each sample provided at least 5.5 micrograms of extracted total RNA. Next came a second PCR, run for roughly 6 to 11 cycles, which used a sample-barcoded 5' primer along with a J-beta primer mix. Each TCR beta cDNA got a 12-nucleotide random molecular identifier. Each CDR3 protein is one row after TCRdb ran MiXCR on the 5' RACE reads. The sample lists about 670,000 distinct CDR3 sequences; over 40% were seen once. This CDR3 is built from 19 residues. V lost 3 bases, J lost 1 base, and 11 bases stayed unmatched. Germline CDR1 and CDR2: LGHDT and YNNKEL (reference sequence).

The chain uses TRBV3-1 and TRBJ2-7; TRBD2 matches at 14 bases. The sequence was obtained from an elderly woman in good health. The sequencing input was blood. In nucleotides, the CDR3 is TGTGCCAGCAGCCACGTATCCGGGACTAGCGGGAGTGTGTCCTACGAGCAGTACTTC. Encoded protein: CASSHVSGTSGSVSYEQYF.